A selection of T cell receptor beta chains follows, all from one sample in a study of cytomegalovirus exposure and HLA in healthy donors. Sequencing was performed with immunoSEQ multiplex PCR; in TCRdb, only in-frame clones are kept and a portion is missing. This table holds about 83,000 clones, 81% found once. The sequenced sample consisted of PBMCs. The source is a woman younger than 45 in good health and CMV-seronegative. Each CDR3 is given with its conserved first and last residue. D genes are given only for firm matches. Clone size is shown for a subset of rows, as once, few, many or a class of expanded clone.

j_call,d_call,clone_size,v_call,cdr3_aa,cdr3_nt
TRBJ1-5,TRBD1,once,TRBV28,CASSLLGQGGQPQHF,TGTGCCAGCAGCTTACTAGGACAGGGGGGGCAGCCCCAGCATTTT
TRBJ2-1,TRBD2,-,TRBV7-2,CASSWGRLAGGADNEQFF,TGTGCCAGCAGCTGGGGGAGACTAGCGGGAGGTGCCGACAATGAGCAGTTCTTC
TRBJ2-3,-,few,TRBV2,CATAGQGTDTQYF,TGTGCCACCGCCGGCCAGGGCACAGATACGCAGTATTTT
TRBJ1-4,TRBD1,few,TRBV5-1,CASSLQGAYEKLFF,TGCGCCAGCAGCTTACAGGGGGCCTACGAAAAACTGTTTTTT
TRBJ2-7,TRBD2,-,TRBV9,CASSVGLAGTYEQYF,TGTGCCAGCAGCGTAGGACTAGCGGGAACCTACGAGCAGTACTTC
TRBJ2-7,-,-,TRBV19,CASSATGFSEQYF,TGTGCCAGTAGTGCCACAGGGTTTAGCGAGCAGTACTTC
TRBJ2-2,TRBD2,-,TRBV5-4,CASTPNGEGGGELFF,TGTGCCAGCACCCCCAATGGGGAGGGCGGCGGGGAGCTGTTTTTT
TRBJ2-1,TRBD2,-,TRBV5-5,CASSWGTSGYNEQFF,TGTGCCAGCAGCTGGGGGACTAGCGGATACAATGAGCAGTTCTTC
TRBJ1-1,-,-,TRBV2,CASKGQGDTEAFF,TGTGCCAGCAAGGGGCAGGGCGACACTGAAGCTTTCTTT
TRBJ2-2,-,-,TRBV6-1,CASSFRESGELFF,TGTGCCAGCAGTTTTAGAGAGAGCGGGGAGCTGTTTTTT
TRBJ1-1,TRBD1,-,TRBV27,CASSSPGQVTEAFF,TGTGCCAGCAGTTCGCCGGGACAGGTCACTGAAGCTTTCTTT
TRBJ2-3,TRBD2,-,TRBV9,CASSVVPSGPTDTQYF,TGTGCCAGCAGCGTAGTCCCTAGCGGGCCCACAGATACGCAGTATTTT
TRBJ1-3,-,-,TRBV11-2,CASSLRVFRDTSSGNTIYF,TGTGCCAGCAGCTTAAGGGTATTCCGGGACACCAGCTCTGGAAACACCATATATTTT
TRBJ2-1,-,once,TRBV6-5,CASSYFSPSGNEQFF,TGTGCCAGCAGTTACTTTTCCCCCTCCGGCAATGAGCAGTTCTTC
TRBJ2-2,TRBD1,-,TRBV9,CASSVGGGPNTGELFF,TGTGCCAGCAGCGTAGGAGGGGGCCCGAACACCGGGGAGCTGTTTTTT
TRBJ1-2,-,-,TRBV28,CASSLFVDSASYGYTF,TGTGCCAGCAGTTTATTTGTCGACAGTGCCTCCTATGGCTACACCTTC
TRBJ2-7,TRBD2,-,TRBV19,CASSPRTSGNPSYEQYF,TGTGCCAGTAGTCCCCGTACTAGCGGGAATCCCTCCTACGAGCAGTACTTC
TRBJ1-5,-,-,TRBV28,CASSPGRPQHF,TGTGCCAGCAGTCCCGGTCGGCCCCAGCATTTT
TRBJ2-7,-,-,TRBV13,CASSPGRASYEQYF,TGTGCCAGCAGCCCGGGCAGGGCTTCCTACGAGCAGTACTTC
TRBJ1-5,TRBD1,-,TRBV5-6,CASSLWDRGNQPQHF,TGTGCCAGCAGCTTGTGGGACAGGGGTAATCAGCCCCAGCATTTT
TRBJ1-5,TRBD1,-,TRBV19,CASRKGGFQPQHF,TGTGCCAGTAGAAAAGGGGGCTTTCAGCCCCAGCATTTT
TRBJ2-5,-,-,TRBV10-3,CAISPGVQETQYF,TGTGCCATCAGCCCAGGGGTCCAAGAGACCCAGTACTTC